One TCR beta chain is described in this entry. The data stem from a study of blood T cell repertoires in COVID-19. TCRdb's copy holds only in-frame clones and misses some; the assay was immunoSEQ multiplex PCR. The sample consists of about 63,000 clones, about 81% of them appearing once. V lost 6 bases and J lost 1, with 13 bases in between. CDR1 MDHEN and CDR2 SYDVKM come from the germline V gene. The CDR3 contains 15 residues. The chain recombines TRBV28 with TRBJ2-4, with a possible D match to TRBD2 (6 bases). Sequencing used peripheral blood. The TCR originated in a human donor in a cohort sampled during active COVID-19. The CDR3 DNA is TGTGCCAGCAGCCCCAACGGAGGGGCCAAAAACATTCAGTACTTC. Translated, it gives CASSPNGGAKNIQYF.